The rows below give T cell receptor beta chains drawn from one sample of a study of T cell repertoires in cytomegalovirus infection. TCRdb re-called the reads through MiXCR, storing one row per CDR3 protein. Of about 830,000 distinct CDR3 sequences listed, about 30% are singletons. These receptors lack a known antigen. Sample: cultured CD8+ T cells from PBMCs, taken from culture after CMV antigen stimulation. These receptors originate from a human donor in good health (CMV status not recorded). Some clones in this sample may be carry-over from other donors' samples. Each CDR3 is given with its conserved first and last residue. A D gene is named only where the DNA matches it firmly. Clone size is stated in some rows and not others, as once, few, many or a class when expanded.

CDR3nt: TGCAGTGCTTCTAGCGGGGGGGCCCCTTTCTCCTACAATGAGCAGTTCTTC
CDR3aa: CSASSGGAPFSYNEQFF
d_gene: TRBD2
j_gene: TRBJ2-1
v_gene: TRBV20-1
abundance: -

CDR3nt: TGTGCCAGCAGCTTGGATCGGCTCATGGGCTCCTACGAGCAGTACTTC
CDR3aa: CASSLDRLMGSYEQYF
d_gene: -
j_gene: TRBJ2-7
v_gene: TRBV5-6
abundance: -

CDR3nt: TGTGCCAGCAGCTTAGAAGGGACAGGGGATGAGCAGTTCTTC
CDR3aa: CASSLEGTGDEQFF
d_gene: TRBD1
j_gene: TRBJ2-1
v_gene: TRBV7-9
abundance: few

CDR3nt: TGTGCCAGCAGTCGGCCGCCCCCGGGGGCCAAGTTCTTC
CDR3aa: CASSRPPPGAKFF
d_gene: -
j_gene: TRBJ2-1
v_gene: TRBV27
abundance: -

CDR3nt: TGTGCCAGCAGCCAGGACAGCTTCACTGAAGCTTTCTTT
CDR3aa: CASSQDSFTEAFF
d_gene: -
j_gene: TRBJ1-1
v_gene: TRBV7-6
abundance: -

CDR3nt: TGTGCCAGCAGTCAGCCCCGTACAGGGGAGTACACGGGGACTGAAGCTTTCTTT
CDR3aa: CASSQPRTGEYTGTEAFF
d_gene: TRBD1
j_gene: TRBJ1-1
v_gene: TRBV6-6
abundance: -

CDR3nt: TGTGCCAGTACTCCCGGACTAGCGGGGGGTTACAATGAGCAGTTCTTC
CDR3aa: CASTPGLAGGYNEQFF
d_gene: TRBD2
j_gene: TRBJ2-1
v_gene: TRBV19
abundance: -

CDR3nt: TGCAGTGCTAGAGATGGCGTTAGCGGGGGGGGCGATGAGCAGTTCTTC
CDR3aa: CSARDGVSGGGDEQFF
d_gene: TRBD2
j_gene: TRBJ2-1
v_gene: TRBV20-1
abundance: few

CDR3nt: TGTGCCAGCAGCCGGATCGGCTCCTACAATGAGCAGTTCTTC
CDR3aa: CASSRIGSYNEQFF
d_gene: -
j_gene: TRBJ2-1
v_gene: TRBV7-2
abundance: -

CDR3nt: TGTGCCAGCAGCGCGGAACCTGGAGATACGCAGTATTTT
CDR3aa: CASSAEPGDTQYF
d_gene: -
j_gene: TRBJ2-3
v_gene: TRBV9
abundance: few

CDR3nt: TGTGCCAGCAGTTACTACGAGGACGGTAACGGGGACACTGAAGCTTTCTTT
CDR3aa: CASSYYEDGNGDTEAFF
d_gene: -
j_gene: TRBJ1-1
v_gene: TRBV6-2/TRBV6-3
abundance: few

CDR3nt: TGTGCCAGCAGCCCCTACTTAAACGGGTACGAGCAGTACTTC
CDR3aa: CASSPYLNGYEQYF
d_gene: -
j_gene: TRBJ2-7
v_gene: TRBV6-5
abundance: -

CDR3nt: TGTGCCAGCAGTGCCCCATCGGGACAGGGATTAACTGAAGCTTTCTTT
CDR3aa: CASSAPSGQGLTEAFF
d_gene: TRBD1
j_gene: TRBJ1-1
v_gene: TRBV6-1
abundance: few

CDR3nt: TGTGCCAGCAAGGGCGGGGGGGAAAATGAGCAGTTCTTC
CDR3aa: CASKGGGENEQFF
d_gene: TRBD2
j_gene: TRBJ2-1
v_gene: TRBV2
abundance: -

CDR3nt: TGTGCCAGCAGTGAAGACTTCAGCCACACTGAAGCTTTCTTT
CDR3aa: CASSEDFSHTEAFF
d_gene: -
j_gene: TRBJ1-1
v_gene: TRBV2
abundance: -

CDR3nt: TGTGCCACCAGCAGAGAGAGTAAGAGCTCTGGGGCCAACGTCCTGACTTTC
CDR3aa: CATSRESKSSGANVLTF
d_gene: -
j_gene: TRBJ2-6
v_gene: TRBV15
abundance: -

CDR3nt: TGTGCCAGCAGCTTAGACGGCAGGGTTGAAGCTTTCTTT
CDR3aa: CASSLDGRVEAFF
d_gene: -
j_gene: TRBJ1-1
v_gene: TRBV7-6
abundance: -

CDR3nt: TGTGCCAGCAGCTTAGGCCGCTTGGGGACCACTGAAGCTTTCTTT
CDR3aa: CASSLGRLGTTEAFF
d_gene: -
j_gene: TRBJ1-1
v_gene: TRBV13
abundance: -

CDR3nt: TGTGCCAGTAGTATCGCGACAGGGACGTACAATGAGCAGTTCTTC
CDR3aa: CASSIATGTYNEQFF
d_gene: TRBD1
j_gene: TRBJ2-1
v_gene: TRBV19
abundance: -

CDR3nt: TGTGCCAGCAGCTTAGCGGGTAGCGGGGGGGCCAGGGAGACCCAGTACTTC
CDR3aa: CASSLAGSGGARETQYF
d_gene: TRBD2
j_gene: TRBJ2-5
v_gene: TRBV7-2
abundance: many

CDR3nt: TGTGCCAGCAGCTTAGGGCAGGGGGCGCGTAGTGGCTACACCTTC
CDR3aa: CASSLGQGARSGYTF
d_gene: TRBD1
j_gene: TRBJ1-2
v_gene: TRBV7-9
abundance: -

CDR3nt: TGCAGCGTTGAAGATCTAGGTGAATATGGCTACACCTTC
CDR3aa: CSVEDLGEYGYTF
d_gene: -
j_gene: TRBJ1-2
v_gene: TRBV29-1
abundance: -

CDR3nt: TGTGCCAGCTACGCCAGATATACGCAGTATTTT
CDR3aa: CASYARYTQYF
d_gene: -
j_gene: TRBJ2-3
v_gene: TRBV12-3/TRBV12-4
abundance: -

CDR3nt: TGTGCCAGCAGTTTACGGGGTGACAATCAGCCCCAGCATTTT
CDR3aa: CASSLRGDNQPQHF
d_gene: -
j_gene: TRBJ1-5
v_gene: TRBV28
abundance: -

CDR3nt: TGTGCCAGCAGCCAACCCGGGGATGGGACCGGCTACACCTTC
CDR3aa: CASSQPGDGTGYTF
d_gene: -
j_gene: TRBJ1-2
v_gene: TRBV7-9
abundance: once

CDR3nt: TGTGCTAGCAGCGGACTGAGCAATGAGCAGTTCTTC
CDR3aa: CASSGLSNEQFF
d_gene: -
j_gene: TRBJ2-1
v_gene: TRBV7-7
abundance: -

CDR3nt: TGCAGCGTTGAGGGTACGAGGGGCGGCTATGGCTACACCTTC
CDR3aa: CSVEGTRGGYGYTF
d_gene: -
j_gene: TRBJ1-2
v_gene: TRBV29-1
abundance: -

CDR3nt: TGTGCCAGCACAAACGGGAGGGCCTACGAGCAGTACTTC
CDR3aa: CASTNGRAYEQYF
d_gene: TRBD2
j_gene: TRBJ2-7
v_gene: TRBV25-1
abundance: few

CDR3nt: TGTGCCAGCAGTCCCCAGGGGTCGAACTATGGCTACACCTTC
CDR3aa: CASSPQGSNYGYTF
d_gene: -
j_gene: TRBJ1-2
v_gene: TRBV6-5
abundance: -